This T cell receptor (beta chain) was documented in a study of blood T cell repertoires in COVID-19. Study information: Both acute and convalescent COVID-19 samples were obtained from the United States, Italy and Spain. Sources were T cells, B-cell-depleted T cells, or PBMCs; the material itself was cDNA or gDNA.

The CDR3 is made up of 14 amino acids. Per germline, CDR1 KGHDR and CDR2 SFDVKD. V lost 4 bases and J 2 bases, leaving 11 bases between the germline ends. In the source study's methods: Reference gene primer amplification yielded estimated nucleated cell counts. TCRdb keeps only in-frame clones here, not all; method: immunoSEQ multiplex PCR. The D gene and trimming were derived from the DNA, and the V and J assignments and clone size from that table. The sample contains about 160,000 clones, under 90% of which appear only once. The chain joins TRBV24-1 to TRBJ2-7, with D perhaps TRBD1 (5 bases). The clonotype was recovered from a woman aged 50 to 60 who had recovered from COVID-19. Sequencing used PBMCs or T cells enriched from blood (not recorded which). In nucleotides, the CDR3 is TGTGCCACCAGTGACCCGGACATTCCCTACGAGCAGTACTTC. Protein sequence: CATSDPDIPYEQYF.